Listed here are 23 T cell receptor beta chains from one sample, sequenced in a study of neurological immune-mediated disorders. TCRdb ran MiXCR on the 5' RACE reads and lists one entry per CDR3 protein. The sample yields fewer than 20,000 distinct CDR3 sequences, roughly 14% seen once. The sample taken for sequencing was PBMCs. The receptors come from a man aged 60-69 years with HTLV-1-associated myelopathy (HAM/TSP).

The chain has TRBV7-9 and TRBJ1-2; D uncertain. V was trimmed by 6 bases and J by 3 bases, leaving 17 bases between them. The germline CDR1 and CDR2 sequences are SEHNR and FQNEAQ (reference sequence). This CDR3 comprises 15 residues. The CDR3 region has the DNA TGTGCCAGCAGACCAGAGTGGGTGTTAGACTATGGCTACACCTTC. This gives the protein CASRPEWVLDYGYTF. Variable domain in full (rest from reference TRBV7-9 and TRBJ1-2): DTGVSQNPRHKITKRGQNVTFRCDPISEHNRLYWYRQTLGQGPEFLTYFQNEAQLEKSRLLSDRFSAERPKGSFSTLEIQRTEQGDSAMYLCASRPEWVLDYGYTFGSGTRLTVV.

Ten or more counts support this clonotype. The J gene is TRBJ2-3, the V gene TRBV18; weak D call: TRBD1 (5 bases). This CDR3 comprises 15 residues. Per germline, CDR1 KGHSH and CDR2 LQKENI. V was shortened by 1 base and J by 4 bases, with 12 bases between the two germline ends. CDR3 nucleotide sequence: TGTGCCAGCTCACCACTTCAGGGTCGGGCAGATACGCAGTATTTT. It encodes CASSPLQGRADTQYF.

Ten or more counts support this clonotype. The chain is built from TRBV5-1 and TRBJ2-3; TRBD2 agrees at 11 bases. The CDR3 consists of 16 residues. Per germline, CDR1 SGHRS and CDR2 YFSETQ. Trimming at V came to 5 bases and at J to 4 bases, leaving 9 bases not matched to a gene. The CDR3 region has the DNA TGCGCCAGCAGTCGTTCAACTAGCGGGGGAGCAGATACGCAGTATTTT. Protein product: CASSRSTSGGADTQYF. The variable domain in full, completed from reference TRBV5-1 and TRBJ2-3, reads KAGVTQTPRYLIKTRGQQVTLSCSPISGHRSVSWYQQTPGQGLQFLFEYFSETQRNKGNFPGRFSGRQFSNSRSEMNVSTLELGDSALYLCASSRSTSGGADTQYFGPGTRLTVL.

This clonotype is deemed medium-sized. This chain uses TRBV29-1 with TRBJ1-3; D gene uncertain. V shed 6 bases and J shed 0 bases, with 15 bases lying between them. CDR3 size: 15 residues. Germline V gives CDR1 SQVTM, CDR2 ANQGSEA. As DNA, the CDR3 is TGCAGCGTGATGGGTGGCAGTAACTCTGGAAACACCATATATTTT. Translated, it gives CSVMGGSNSGNTIYF.

This clonotype was detected many times. J is TRBJ1-4 and V is TRBV20-1; tentative D call: TRBD1 (5 bases). Germline V CDR1 and CDR2: DFQATT, SNEGSKA (reference sequence). The CDR3 extends over 14 amino acids. V lost 0 bases, J lost 8 bases, and 13 bases lay in between. The CDR3, as DNA: TGCAGTGCTAGAGAGGGGGAGGGTGGGGAAAAACTGTTTTTT. Its translation is CSAREGEGGEKLFF.

This clonotype is deemed medium-sized. V is TRBV12-3 or TRBV12-4 and J is TRBJ1-1; D remains unclear. The ends were cut back, 2 bases at V and 4 bases at J, with 14 bases in the middle. The CDR3 loop spans 15 amino acids. CDR3 in amino acids: CASSLPRGGGTEAFF. Written as DNA, the CDR3 is TGTGCCAGCAGTTTACCACGTGGAGGCGGCACTGAAGCTTTCTTT.

The chain has TRBV7-8 and TRBJ2-7; no clear D gene. Trimming cost V 5 bases and J 6 bases, with 14 bases left between them. There are 13 residues in the CDR3. Germline-derived CDR1 and CDR2 are SGHVS and FQNEAQ. CDR3 in amino acids: CASSLLSPSEQYF. CDR3 bases: TGTGCCAGCAGCCTGCTATCTCCCTCCGAGCAGTACTTC.

The sample holds many counts of this clonotype. This chain connects TRBV27 to TRBJ2-6, with D unclear. Trimming cost V 4 bases and J 2 bases, with 6 bases left between them. Germline V CDR1 and CDR2: MNHEY, SMNVEV (reference sequence). CDR3 size: 14 residues. The CDR3 sequence is CASSSLTGANVLTF. CDR3 in DNA: TGTGCCAGCAGTTCCCTGACTGGGGCCAACGTCCTGACTTTC.

This clonotype was seen repeatedly, ten times or more. The rearrangement joins TRBV4-2 to TRBJ2-2, with TRBD2 matching 8 bases. This CDR3 is built from 15 residues. J was trimmed by 1 base and V by 4 bases; bases with no gene match: 2. Germline values: CDR1 LGHNA, CDR2 YNFKEQ. This CDR3 reads CASSPAGVNTGELFF. DNA for the CDR3: TGTGCCAGCAGCCCAGCGGGGGTGAACACCGGGGAGCTGTTTTTT.

This clonotype was counted ten times or more. The chain links TRBV19 to TRBJ2-7, with D tentatively TRBD1 (7 bases). The germline V gene has CDR1 LNHDA and CDR2 SQIVND (reference sequence). Trimming removed 5 bases from V and 6 bases from J, with 23 bases in between. There are 16 residues in the CDR3. CDR3 DNA sequence: TGTGCCAGTAGTGCCGAGAGGGGGCCCGGAGGGGCCGAGCAGTACTTC. Translating it yields CASSAERGPGGAEQYF.

The J gene is TRBJ1-5, the V gene TRBV7-2; TRBD1 might be the D (6 bases). The CDR3 runs to 15 residues. Germline V lookup: CDR1 SGHTA, CDR2 FQGNSA. The V end lost 10 bases, the J end lost 6 bases, and 22 bases lay between the germline ends. The CDR3 here is CAISPNGQGSQPQHF. The CDR3 DNA follows: TGTGCCATTAGCCCTAACGGGCAGGGGAGTCAGCCCCAGCATTTT.

This clonotype was detected many times. The chain couples TRBV9 to TRBJ1-3; 9 bases match TRBD1. This CDR3 contains 18 residues. In germline, CDR1 is SGDLS, CDR2 YYNGEE. V lost 3 bases, J lost 0 bases, and 10 bases stayed unmatched. The CDR3 DNA reads TGTGCCAGCAGCGAATCGGGAGGACAGGGGAGCTCTGGAAACACCATATATTTT. This encodes CASSESGGQGSSGNTIYF.

This clonotype was counted ten times or more. The J gene is TRBJ2-7, the V gene TRBV20-1; D is possibly TRBD1 or TRBD2 (6 bases each). Germline CDR1 and CDR2: DFQATT and SNEGSKA (reference sequence). The CDR3 has 14 residues. V was cut by 6 bases and J by 3 bases, with 18 bases left in between. As DNA, the CDR3 is TGCAGTGCCCCCCCGGGGGCAGGGAACTACGAGCAGTACTTC. As protein: CSAPPGAGNYEQYF.

This chain links TRBV18 with TRBJ2-2; 8 bases fit TRBD1. With V trimmed by 3 bases and J by 4 bases, 4 bases remained unmatched. The germline gives CDR1 KGHSH, CDR2 LQKENI. The CDR3 spans 15 residues. The CDR3 bases are TGTGCCAGCTCACCGGACAGGGCGGGCACCGGGGAGCTGTTTTTT. Translation: CASSPDRAGTGELFF.

This clonotype came up many times. The chain recombines TRBV7-2 with TRBJ2-5, with TRBD2 matching over 16 bases. The ends lost 4 bases at V and 4 bases at J; junction bases unmatched: 12. The CDR3 is made up of 19 amino acids. Germline V CDR1 and CDR2: SGHTA, FQGNSA. For the CDR3, the DNA is TGTGCCAGCAGCTCCCGGGAGGGACTAGCGGGGGGGAGAGGAGAGACCCAGTACTTC. Protein sequence: CASSSREGLAGGRGETQYF.

The chain is built from TRBV4-2 and TRBJ2-7; 9 positions match TRBD2. V lost 8 bases and J lost 2; bases outside the gene matches: 7. CDR1 and CDR2 (germline): LGHNA, YNFKEQ. The CDR3 consists of 14 residues. CDR3 bases: TGTGCCAGCCAGGAGTCTAGCGGGGCCTACGAGCAGTACTTC. This codes for CASQESSGAYEQYF.

This clonotype was recorded at least ten times. The rearrangement links TRBV20-1 to TRBJ1-1; D possibly corresponds to TRBD1 (6 bases). Germline lookup yields CDR1 DFQATT and CDR2 SNEGSKA (reference sequence). Deletions cut 6 bases from V and 1 base from J, with 12 bases between. The CDR3 is 13 amino acids. CDR3 nucleotide sequence: TGCAGTGCCCCCGTACAGGGGAACACTGAAGCTTTCTTT. Protein: CSAPVQGNTEAFF.

This clonotype was counted ten times or more. This chain joins TRBV7-3 and TRBJ2-2, with TRBD1 identical over 10 bases. The CDR3 extends over 16 amino acids. V shed 3 bases, J shed 0 bases, and the junction held 1 base outside the gene matches. CDR1 is SGHTA, CDR2 FQGTGA, per germline. Written as DNA, the CDR3 is TGTGCCAGCAGCTTCGGGACAGGGGCGAACACCGGGGAGCTGTTTTTT. This encodes CASSFGTGANTGELFF. Complete variable domain (other parts from reference TRBV7-3 and TRBJ2-2): GAGVSQTPSNKVTEKGKYVELRCDPISGHTALYWYRQSLGQGPEFLIYFQGTGAADDSGLPNDRFFAVRPEGSVSTLKIQRTERGDSAVYLCASSFGTGANTGELFFGEGSRLTVL.

This clonotype was recorded at least ten times. The rearrangement joins TRBV10-3 to TRBJ2-1; D unresolved. Trimming took off 0 bases at V and 7 bases at J, with 10 bases between the two ends. Germline loops: CDR1 ENHRY, CDR2 SYGVKD. The CDR3 has 14 residues. CDR3 in DNA: TGTGCCATCAGTGAGTCAAGAGAGGTGAATGAGCAGTTCTTC. This codes for CAISESREVNEQFF.

This clonotype was found many times. This rearrangement joins TRBV11-1 to TRBJ1-1; D is undetermined. The germline gives CDR1 SGHAT, CDR2 FQDESV (reference sequence). Trimming removed 5 bases from V and 6 bases from J, with 13 bases in between. The CDR3 is made up of 13 amino acids. CDR3 loop: CASSQIQSAEAFF. DNA for the CDR3: TGTGCCAGCAGCCAGATTCAGAGCGCTGAAGCTTTCTTT.

To note about this clonotype: One base away lies a much larger clone, so this may be a sequencing read error. The chain employs TRBV10-2 and TRBJ2-3; D perhaps matches TRBD1 (6 bases). Germline-derived CDR1 and CDR2 are WSHSY and SAAADI. The CDR3 runs to 14 residues. The CDR3 here is CTTKTGQSRGTQYF. As DNA, the CDR3 is TGCACCACCAAAACCGGACAGTCTCGGGGTACGCAGTATTTT.

This clonotype was counted at least ten times. CDR3 region: CASSQTPGGWGNYEQYF. The CDR3 DNA reads TGCGCCAGCAGCCAGACCCCGGGGGGATGGGGAAACTACGAGCAGTACTTC. The chain couples TRBV4-1 to TRBJ2-7; TRBD2 matches at 7 bases. There are 17 residues in the CDR3. The germline V gene has CDR1 MGHRA and CDR2 YSYEKL. The V segment lost 3 bases and the J segment 3 bases; nucleotides outside the gene matches: 14.

Ten or more counts support this clonotype. This chain joins TRBV12-5 and TRBJ1-5; 8 bases match TRBD1. This CDR3 comprises 17 residues. The V segment lost 0 bases and the J segment 7 bases; nucleotides outside the gene matches: 11. CDR1 and CDR2 from the germline V gene are LGHNT and FRNRAP. CDR3 in DNA: TGTGCTAGTGGTTTGGTACGGTTGGGGACAGGAGGACAGCCCCAGCATTTT. This translates into CASGLVRLGTGGQPQHF.